These T cell receptor beta chains were read from a single sample in a study of regulatory T cells in long-lasting Graves disease. In TCRdb, the multiplex PCR reads were re-called with MiXCR into one record per CDR3 protein. The sample has about 440,000 distinct CDR3 sequences, roughly 15% seen once. The data were also submitted as part of a second study, on T cells in Graves' hyperthyroidism and ophthalmopathy.

The starting material was peripheral blood mononuclear cells (PBMCs), obtained at new diagnosis, from a patient treated with antithyroid drugs. These receptors all come from a woman under 30 with Graves disease. CDR3s include the opening cysteine and the closing phenylalanine or tryptophan. D genes are given only for firm matches. Only some rows state a clone size, as once, few, many or a class for expanded clones.

V: TRBV3-1; D: NA; J: TRBJ1-1; size: many; CDR3: CASSPFGRNTEAFF; DNA: TGTGCCAGCAGCCCATTTGGGCGGAACACTGAAGCTTTCTTT
V: TRBV5-1; D: TRBD1; J: TRBJ1-4; size: NA; CDR3: CASSLALRGQKEKLFF; DNA: TGTGCCAGCAGCTTGGCCCTCAGGGGGCAAAAAGAAAAACTGTTTTTT
V: TRBV4-3; D: TRBD2; J: TRBJ2-1; size: NA; CDR3: CASSQVVPSGRAGEQFF; DNA: TGCGCCAGCAGCCAAGTAGTCCCCAGCGGGAGGGCCGGGGAGCAGTTCTTC
V: TRBV7-2; D: TRBD1; J: TRBJ2-1; size: many; CDR3: CASSLEDRDADEQFF; DNA: TGTGCCAGCAGCTTAGAGGACAGGGACGCGGATGAGCAGTTCTTC
V: TRBV20-1; D: NA; J: TRBJ2-2; size: many; CDR3: CSARVANTGELFF; DNA: TGCAGTGCTAGGGTAGCGAACACCGGGGAGCTGTTTTTT
V: TRBV7-9; D: NA; J: TRBJ2-7; size: many; CDR3: CASSLSAYEQYF; DNA: TGTGCCAGCAGCCTTAGCGCCTACGAGCAGTACTTC
V: TRBV10-2; D: NA; J: TRBJ2-1; size: few; CDR3: CASSPLTNSVNNEQFF; DNA: TGCGCCAGCAGCCCGCTCACTAACTCGGTCAACAATGAGCAGTTCTTC
V: TRBV28; D: NA; J: TRBJ1-5; size: few; CDR3: CASSLPPQPQHF; DNA: TGTGCCAGCAGTTTACCCCCTCAGCCCCAGCATTTT
V: TRBV24-1; D: TRBD2; J: TRBJ2-3; size: few; CDR3: CATSEGGRARADTQYF; DNA: TGTGCCACCAGTGAAGGCGGGAGGGCCCGGGCAGATACGCAGTATTTT
V: TRBV19; D: TRBD2; J: TRBJ2-7; size: few; CDR3: CASSPGGLAGGEQYF; DNA: TGTGCCAGTAGTCCCGGCGGACTAGCAGGTGGCGAGCAGTACTTC
V: TRBV20-1; D: TRBD1; J: TRBJ2-2; size: many; CDR3: CSARDGDRDTGELFF; DNA: TGCAGTGCTAGAGATGGGGACAGGGACACCGGGGAGCTGTTTTTT
V: TRBV18; D: TRBD2; J: TRBJ2-1; size: many; CDR3: CASSPPKLAGGKDEQFF; DNA: TGTGCCAGCTCACCACCCAAACTAGCGGGAGGAAAGGATGAGCAGTTCTTC
V: TRBV24-1; D: NA; J: TRBJ1-3; size: NA; CDR3: CATSDWNGNTIYF; DNA: TGTGCCACCAGTGATTGGAATGGAAACACCATATATTTT
V: TRBV12-3/TRBV12-4; D: TRBD1; J: TRBJ2-5; size: many; CDR3: CASSMGQPRKETQYF; DNA: TGTGCCAGCAGCATGGGACAGCCGAGAAAAGAGACCCAGTACTTC
V: TRBV2; D: NA; J: TRBJ1-1; size: many; CDR3: CASSELGGSAFF; DNA: TGTGCCAGCAGTGAGTTGGGGGGCTCAGCTTTCTTT
V: TRBV3-1; D: NA; J: TRBJ2-7; size: NA; CDR3: CASSQPDLGGNEQYF; DNA: TGTGCCAGCAGCCAGCCAGACTTGGGCGGGAACGAGCAGTACTTC
V: TRBV14; D: NA; J: TRBJ2-4; size: NA; CDR3: CASSLQGPLKNIQYF; DNA: TGTGCCAGCAGCCTCCAGGGTCCGCTAAAAAACATTCAGTACTTC
V: TRBV20-1; D: TRBD2; J: TRBJ2-1; size: few; CDR3: CSAKWGGLSSYNEQFF; DNA: TGCAGTGCTAAATGGGGAGGGCTCAGCTCCTACAATGAGCAGTTCTTC
V: TRBV6-1; D: NA; J: TRBJ1-1; size: NA; CDR3: CASSETERMNTEAFF; DNA: TGTGCCAGCAGTGAAACCGAACGAATGAACACTGAAGCTTTCTTT
V: TRBV12-3/TRBV12-4; D: TRBD2; J: TRBJ2-2; size: many; CDR3: CASSLGLALDTGELFF; DNA: TGTGCCAGCAGTTTGGGACTAGCTCTTGACACCGGGGAGCTGTTTTTT
V: TRBV10-2; D: NA; J: TRBJ1-3; size: NA; CDR3: CASSESGGSGNTIYF; DNA: TGCGCCAGCAGTGAGTCGGGTGGTTCTGGAAACACCATATATTTT
V: TRBV19; D: NA; J: TRBJ2-7; size: few; CDR3: CASSILAGTHYEQYF; DNA: TGTGCCAGTAGTATTCTTGCGGGAACACACTACGAGCAGTACTTC
V: TRBV15; D: NA; J: TRBJ2-6; size: NA; CDR3: CATSRGGGGGANVLTF; DNA: TGTGCCACCAGCAGAGGTGGGGGGGGCGGGGCCAACGTCCTGACTTTC
V: TRBV11-2; D: TRBD2; J: TRBJ2-2; size: many; CDR3: CASTNLLAGDTGELFF; DNA: TGTGCCAGCACCAACTTGCTAGCGGGAGACACCGGGGAGCTGTTTTTT
V: TRBV15; D: NA; J: TRBJ1-2; size: many; CDR3: CATSSGSYGYTF; DNA: TGTGCCACCAGCAGCGGAAGCTATGGCTACACCTTC
V: TRBV3-1; D: TRBD2; J: TRBJ2-5; size: few; CDR3: CASSQELAGERETQYF; DNA: TGTGCCAGCAGCCAAGAGTTAGCGGGAGAAAGAGAGACCCAGTACTTC
V: TRBV5-1; D: TRBD1; J: TRBJ2-2; size: NA; CDR3: CASSLGTGATGELFF; DNA: TGCGCCAGCAGCTTGGGGACAGGGGCAACCGGGGAGCTGTTTTTT
V: TRBV20-1; D: TRBD2; J: TRBJ2-7; size: many; CDR3: CSARSTSGTSYEQYF; DNA: TGCAGTGCTAGGTCAACTAGCGGGACCTCCTACGAGCAGTACTTC
V: TRBV9; D: NA; J: TRBJ2-2; size: few; CDR3: CASSVATGTGELFF; DNA: TGTGCCAGCAGCGTAGCTACGGGGACCGGGGAGCTGTTTTTT
V: TRBV7-8; D: NA; J: TRBJ2-1; size: many; CDR3: CASSLNLVSHNEQFF; DNA: TGTGCCAGCAGCTTAAACCTCGTGTCCCACAATGAGCAGTTCTTC
V: TRBV20-1; D: NA; J: TRBJ2-7; size: many; CDR3: CSAVGGSTSGYF; DNA: TGCAGTGCTGTGGGTGGCTCGACCAGCGGGTACTTC